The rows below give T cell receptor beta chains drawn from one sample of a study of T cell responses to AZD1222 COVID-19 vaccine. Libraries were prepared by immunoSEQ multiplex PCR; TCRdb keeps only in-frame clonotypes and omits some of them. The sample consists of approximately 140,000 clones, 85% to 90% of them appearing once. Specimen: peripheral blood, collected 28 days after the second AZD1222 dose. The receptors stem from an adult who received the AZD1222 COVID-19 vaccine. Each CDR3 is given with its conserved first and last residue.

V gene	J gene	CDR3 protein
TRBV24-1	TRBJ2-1	CATSDRLAGGDEQFF
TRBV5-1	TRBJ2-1	CASSRDINEQFF
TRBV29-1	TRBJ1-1	CSVDYGGADTEAFF
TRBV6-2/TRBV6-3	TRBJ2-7	CASSYGGGSGEQYF
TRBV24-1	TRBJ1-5	CATSESGQGVNQPQHF
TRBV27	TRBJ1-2	CASRGTPMGGQTNYGYTF
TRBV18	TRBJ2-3	CASSPTRSSTDTQYF
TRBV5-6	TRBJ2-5	CASSFEGAGEETQYF
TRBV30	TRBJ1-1	CAWVWAENTEAFF
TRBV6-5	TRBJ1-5	CASSSAANQPQHF
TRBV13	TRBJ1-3	CASSIRDRFSGNTIYF
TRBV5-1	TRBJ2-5	CASSIRGGNQETQYF
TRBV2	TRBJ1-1	CASSVSQGTEAFF
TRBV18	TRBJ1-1	CASSIETLRASGSEAFF
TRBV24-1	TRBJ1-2	CATSEGQGFGYTF
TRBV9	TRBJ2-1	CASSVVSSGGFNEQFF
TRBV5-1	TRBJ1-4	CASSPGTAVEKLFF
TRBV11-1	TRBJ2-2	CASSGLTAAGELFF
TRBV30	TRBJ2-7	CAWDRGGRYEQYF
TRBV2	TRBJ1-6	CASSQGGLGSPLHF
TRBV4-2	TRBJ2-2	CASSQDVGTTGELFF
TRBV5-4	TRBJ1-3	CASSSSGLPSSGNTIYF
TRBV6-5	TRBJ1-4	CASSYAPGLQEKLFF
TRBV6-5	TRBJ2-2	CASSYFERTGELFF
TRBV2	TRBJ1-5	CASSDRGRNQPQHF
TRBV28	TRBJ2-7	CASSPPGQLSYEQYF
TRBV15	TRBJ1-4	CATSSEKGANEKLFF
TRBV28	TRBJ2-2	CASSLSQGWANTGELFF
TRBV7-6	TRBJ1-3	CASSGGTAPGNTIYF
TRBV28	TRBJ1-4	CASSFPGAGEKLFF
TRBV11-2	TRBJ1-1	CASSFRGRGLNTEAFF